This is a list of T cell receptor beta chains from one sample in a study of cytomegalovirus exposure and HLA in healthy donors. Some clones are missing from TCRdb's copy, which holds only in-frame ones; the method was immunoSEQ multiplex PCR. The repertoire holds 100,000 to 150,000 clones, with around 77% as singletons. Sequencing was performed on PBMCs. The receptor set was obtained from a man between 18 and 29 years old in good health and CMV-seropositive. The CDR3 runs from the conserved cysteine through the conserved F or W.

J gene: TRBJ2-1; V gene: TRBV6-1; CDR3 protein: CASRASGDSHNEQFF
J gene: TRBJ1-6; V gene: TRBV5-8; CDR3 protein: CASTPGTGVSPLHF
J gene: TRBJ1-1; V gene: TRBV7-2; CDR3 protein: CASSLNLVAEAFF
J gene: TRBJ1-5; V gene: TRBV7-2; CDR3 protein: CASSLGRGGQPQHF
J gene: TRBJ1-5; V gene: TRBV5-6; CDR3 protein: CASSLDRGVRSNQPQHF
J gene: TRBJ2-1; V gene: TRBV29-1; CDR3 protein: CSAGGLSYNEQFF
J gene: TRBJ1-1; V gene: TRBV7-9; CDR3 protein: CASSLLKWGGTEAFF
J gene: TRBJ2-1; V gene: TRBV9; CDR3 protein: CASSGGLAGLNEQFF
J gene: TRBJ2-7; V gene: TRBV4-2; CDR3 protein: CASSQDETGGYEQYF
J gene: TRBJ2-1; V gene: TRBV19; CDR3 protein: CASSMVGPRNNEQFF
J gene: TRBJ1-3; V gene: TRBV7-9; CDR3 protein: CASSPRQTGNTIYF
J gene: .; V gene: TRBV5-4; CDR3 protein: CASSYAGPAYEQYF
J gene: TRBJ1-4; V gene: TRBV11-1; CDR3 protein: CASSYDREVEKLFF
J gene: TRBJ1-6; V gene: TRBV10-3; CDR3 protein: CAISVEYNSPLHF
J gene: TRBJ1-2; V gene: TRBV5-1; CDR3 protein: CASSRTGFDYGYTF
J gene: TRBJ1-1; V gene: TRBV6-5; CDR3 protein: CASSSRGGTEAFF
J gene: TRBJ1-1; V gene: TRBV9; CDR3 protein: CASSVGPWEGAFF
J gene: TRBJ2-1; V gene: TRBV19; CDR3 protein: CATLREAGLAGGVEQFF
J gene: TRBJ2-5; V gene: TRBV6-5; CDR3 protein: CASSYSSGRAGETQYF
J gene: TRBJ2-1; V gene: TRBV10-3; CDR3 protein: CAISGQAAGVYEQFF
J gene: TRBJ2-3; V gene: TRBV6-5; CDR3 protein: CASSLWTGRAEDTQYF
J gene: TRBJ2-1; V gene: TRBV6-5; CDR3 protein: CASNERGFEFF